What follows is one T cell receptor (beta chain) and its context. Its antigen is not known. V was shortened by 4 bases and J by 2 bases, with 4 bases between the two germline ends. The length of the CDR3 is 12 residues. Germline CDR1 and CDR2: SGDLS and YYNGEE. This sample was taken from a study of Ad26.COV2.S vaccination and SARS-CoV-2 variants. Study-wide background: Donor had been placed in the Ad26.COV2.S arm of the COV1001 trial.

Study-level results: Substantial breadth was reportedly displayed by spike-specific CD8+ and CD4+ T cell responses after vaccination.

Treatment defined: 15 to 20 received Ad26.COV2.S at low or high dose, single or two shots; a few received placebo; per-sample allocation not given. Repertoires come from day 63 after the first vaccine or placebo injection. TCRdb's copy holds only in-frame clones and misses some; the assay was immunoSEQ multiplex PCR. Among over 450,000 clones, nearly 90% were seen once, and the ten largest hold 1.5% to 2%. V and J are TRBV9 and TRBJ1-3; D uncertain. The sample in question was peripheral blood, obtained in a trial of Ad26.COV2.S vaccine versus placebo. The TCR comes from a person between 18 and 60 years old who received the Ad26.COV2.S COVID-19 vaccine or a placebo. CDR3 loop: CASSPAGNTIYF. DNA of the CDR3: TGTGCCAGCAGCCCAGCTGGAAACACCATATATTTT.